Listed below are T cell receptor beta chains from one sample, sequenced in a study of cytomegalovirus exposure and HLA in healthy donors. TCRdb's table, derived via immunoSEQ multiplex PCR, lists solely in-frame clones and lacks some. In the table there are around 100,000 clones, about 73% of which are singletons. Sequencing used PBMCs. The source is a woman aged 40-49 years in good health and CMV-seropositive. Both conserved end residues are part of each CDR3. The order of the fields is D gene, clone size, V gene, J gene, CDR3 protein, CDR3 DNA. The D gene is left open where the match is weak. The size entry is marked missing in some rows and otherwise reads once, few, many or a size class.

d_gene: TRBD1
abundance: NA
v_gene: TRBV4-1
j_gene: TRBJ1-4
CDR3aa: CASTPGQGGEKLFF
CDR3nt: TGCGCCAGCACCCCGGGACAGGGGGGTGAAAAACTGTTTTTT

d_gene: NA
abundance: NA
v_gene: TRBV7-8
j_gene: TRBJ2-1
CDR3aa: CASSLRGGPPTHNEQFF
CDR3nt: TGTGCCAGCAGCTTAAGGGGGGGACCTCCAACCCACAATGAGCAGTTCTTC

d_gene: NA
abundance: NA
v_gene: TRBV5-4
j_gene: TRBJ1-2
CDR3aa: CASSPEVAGLSGYTF
CDR3nt: TGTGCCAGCAGCCCCGAAGTTGCAGGGCTCAGCGGCTACACCTTC

d_gene: NA
abundance: NA
v_gene: TRBV6-5
j_gene: TRBJ1-6
CDR3aa: CASSVGRVNSPLHF
CDR3nt: TGTGCCAGCAGTGTCGGCAGGGTTAATTCACCCCTCCACTTT

d_gene: TRBD2
abundance: few
v_gene: TRBV6-1
j_gene: TRBJ2-7
CDR3aa: CASRGGTSASYEQYF
CDR3nt: TGTGCCAGCAGGGGAGGGACTAGCGCCTCCTACGAGCAGTACTTC

d_gene: TRBD1
abundance: NA
v_gene: TRBV15
j_gene: TRBJ1-5
CDR3aa: CATSPMDRENQPQHF
CDR3nt: TGTGCCACCAGCCCGATGGACAGGGAGAATCAGCCCCAGCATTTT

d_gene: TRBD1
abundance: NA
v_gene: TRBV7-6
j_gene: TRBJ2-7
CDR3aa: CASSLGGQGKGAYEQYF
CDR3nt: TGTGCCAGCAGCTTAGGGGGACAGGGCAAAGGGGCCTACGAGCAGTACTTC

d_gene: TRBD2
abundance: NA
v_gene: TRBV7-2
j_gene: TRBJ2-5
CDR3aa: CASSASVRGGETQYF
CDR3nt: TGTGCCAGCAGCGCCAGCGTGCGGGGAGGGGAGACCCAGTACTTC

d_gene: NA
abundance: NA
v_gene: TRBV28
j_gene: TRBJ2-3
CDR3aa: CASSLGSDRTDTQYF
CDR3nt: TGTGCCAGCAGTTTAGGCAGCGACCGCACAGATACGCAGTATTTT

d_gene: TRBD2
abundance: NA
v_gene: TRBV7-2
j_gene: TRBJ2-3
CDR3aa: CASLAGGGDTQYF
CDR3nt: TGTGCCAGCCTAGCGGGGGGGGGTGATACGCAGTATTTT

d_gene: TRBD1
abundance: NA
v_gene: TRBV5-6
j_gene: TRBJ2-7
CDR3aa: CASSSDRGYEQYF
CDR3nt: TGTGCCAGCAGTTCGGACAGGGGGTACGAGCAGTACTTC

d_gene: TRBD1
abundance: NA
v_gene: TRBV5-6
j_gene: TRBJ2-7
CDR3aa: CASSGQALRPLLEQYF
CDR3nt: TGTGCCAGCAGCGGACAGGCCCTTCGTCCTCTCCTCGAGCAGTACTTC

d_gene: TRBD1
abundance: NA
v_gene: TRBV6-1
j_gene: TRBJ1-2
CDR3aa: CASSEAAGTGRRYGYTF
CDR3nt: TGTGCCAGCAGTGAAGCGGCCGGGACAGGACGAAGGTATGGCTACACCTTC

d_gene: TRBD2
abundance: few
v_gene: TRBV19
j_gene: TRBJ2-1
CDR3aa: CASSIKLLAGQFF
CDR3nt: TGTGCCAGTAGTATTAAACTACTAGCGGGACAGTTCTTC

d_gene: NA
abundance: NA
v_gene: TRBV27
j_gene: TRBJ2-7
CDR3aa: CASSELGDEQYF
CDR3nt: TGTGCCAGCAGCGAACTAGGAGACGAGCAGTACTTC

d_gene: TRBD1
abundance: NA
v_gene: TRBV7-2
j_gene: TRBJ1-2
CDR3aa: CASIPTGRNYGYTF
CDR3nt: TGTGCCAGCATTCCGACAGGGCGAAACTATGGCTACACCTTC

d_gene: TRBD2
abundance: NA
v_gene: TRBV7-8
j_gene: TRBJ2-5
CDR3aa: CASSLGGLAGTQETQYF
CDR3nt: TGTGCCAGCAGCTTAGGGGGGCTAGCGGGTACCCAAGAGACCCAGTACTTC

d_gene: NA
abundance: NA
v_gene: TRBV6-1
j_gene: TRBJ1-1
CDR3aa: CASSEAWGGTEAFF
CDR3nt: TGTGCCAGCAGTGAAGCATGGGGGGGGACTGAAGCTTTCTTT

d_gene: TRBD1
abundance: NA
v_gene: TRBV6-1
j_gene: TRBJ1-5
CDR3aa: CASSSQGASNQPQHF
CDR3nt: TGTGCCAGCAGTTCACAGGGGGCGAGCAATCAGCCCCAGCATTTT

d_gene: NA
abundance: NA
v_gene: TRBV15
j_gene: TRBJ1-1
CDR3aa: CATSRDPGSPEAFF
CDR3nt: TGTGCCACCAGCAGAGATCCGGGATCCCCTGAAGCTTTCTTT

d_gene: NA
abundance: NA
v_gene: TRBV7-2
j_gene: TRBJ2-5
CDR3aa: CASSLSVQWNQETQYF
CDR3nt: TGTGCCAGCAGCTTATCAGTACAGTGGAACCAAGAGACCCAGTACTTC

d_gene: TRBD1
abundance: NA
v_gene: TRBV5-5
j_gene: TRBJ1-5
CDR3aa: CASSSRDRPTNQPQHF
CDR3nt: TGTGCCAGCAGCTCCCGGGACAGACCTACCAATCAGCCCCAGCATTTT

d_gene: TRBD1
abundance: NA
v_gene: TRBV27
j_gene: TRBJ1-1
CDR3aa: CASSVSRGLNTEAFF
CDR3nt: TGTGCCAGCAGTGTCTCAAGGGGGCTGAACACTGAAGCTTTCTTT

d_gene: TRBD1
abundance: once
v_gene: TRBV27
j_gene: TRBJ2-2
CDR3aa: CASRAQGAGELFF
CDR3nt: TGTGCCAGCAGGGCCCAGGGGGCCGGGGAGCTGTTTTTT

d_gene: NA
abundance: NA
v_gene: TRBV21-1
j_gene: TRBJ2-3
CDR3aa: CASSKERRTADLSTDTQYF
CDR3nt: TGTGCCAGCAGCAAAGAGCGGAGGACAGCTGACCTCAGCACAGATACGCAGTATTTT

d_gene: TRBD1
abundance: NA
v_gene: TRBV7-2
j_gene: TRBJ1-5
CDR3aa: CASSLVGGLNQPQHF
CDR3nt: TGTGCCAGCAGCTTAGTAGGGGGCCTCAATCAGCCCCAGCATTTT

d_gene: TRBD1
abundance: NA
v_gene: TRBV6-5
j_gene: TRBJ1-1
CDR3aa: CASSYSGTENTEAFF
CDR3nt: TGTGCCAGCAGTTACTCGGGGACAGAGAACACTGAAGCTTTCTTT

d_gene: NA
abundance: NA
v_gene: TRBV4-3
j_gene: TRBJ1-1
CDR3aa: CASSPLPGQGAGAFF
CDR3nt: TGCGCCAGCAGCCCCCTACCCGGGCAGGGCGCTGGGGCTTTCTTT

d_gene: NA
abundance: NA
v_gene: TRBV5-4
j_gene: TRBJ2-7
CDR3aa: CASSLFRTGLDF
CDR3nt: TGTGCCAGCAGCTTGTTCCGGACTGGCTTAGACTTC

d_gene: TRBD1
abundance: NA
v_gene: TRBV28
j_gene: TRBJ1-2
CDR3aa: CATDGQGDYGYTF
CDR3nt: TGTGCCACCGACGGACAGGGTGACTATGGCTACACCTTC

d_gene: NA
abundance: few
v_gene: TRBV5-1
j_gene: TRBJ2-5
CDR3aa: CASSLGGYEETQYF
CDR3nt: TGCGCCAGCAGCTTGGGCGGGTATGAGGAGACCCAGTACTTC

d_gene: TRBD2
abundance: once
v_gene: TRBV6-6
j_gene: TRBJ2-7
CDR3aa: CASSYSSSGNEQYF
CDR3nt: TGTGCCAGCAGTTACTCGTCTAGCGGTAACGAGCAGTACTTC

d_gene: TRBD2
abundance: NA
v_gene: TRBV9
j_gene: TRBJ2-1
CDR3aa: CASSVRAGGDFNEQFF
CDR3nt: TGTGCCAGCAGCGTAAGGGCGGGAGGGGATTTCAATGAGCAGTTCTTC

d_gene: TRBD2
abundance: NA
v_gene: TRBV4-3
j_gene: TRBJ2-1
CDR3aa: CASSQDSELAVYNEQFF
CDR3nt: TGCGCCAGCAGCCAAGATTCGGAACTAGCGGTATACAATGAGCAGTTCTTC

d_gene: NA
abundance: few
v_gene: TRBV19
j_gene: TRBJ2-5
CDR3aa: CASRMGQAETQYF
CDR3nt: TGTGCCAGTAGGATGGGGCAGGCAGAGACCCAGTACTTC

d_gene: TRBD1
abundance: NA
v_gene: TRBV28
j_gene: TRBJ2-3
CDR3aa: CASSETGVSTDTQYF
CDR3nt: TGTGCCAGCAGTGAGACAGGGGTTAGTACAGATACGCAGTATTTT

d_gene: NA
abundance: NA
v_gene: TRBV5-6
j_gene: TRBJ2-4
CDR3aa: CASSLAGAVAKNIQYF
CDR3nt: TGTGCCAGCAGCTTGGCCGGAGCGGTAGCCAAAAACATTCAGTACTTC

d_gene: TRBD1
abundance: NA
v_gene: TRBV19
j_gene: TRBJ2-5
CDR3aa: CASTPGQGKETQYF
CDR3nt: TGTGCCAGTACCCCGGGACAGGGGAAAGAGACCCAGTACTTC

d_gene: NA
abundance: NA
v_gene: TRBV7-9
j_gene: TRBJ2-7
CDR3aa: CASSLDGGTSGHSYEQYF
CDR3nt: TGTGCCAGCAGCTTAGATGGGGGGACCAGCGGGCACTCCTACGAGCAGTACTTC

d_gene: NA
abundance: NA
v_gene: TRBV6-6
j_gene: TRBJ2-5
CDR3aa: CASSPGPRREQYF
CDR3nt: TGTGCCAGCAGTCCGGGACCCCGCCGGGAGCAGTACTTC

d_gene: TRBD1
abundance: NA
v_gene: TRBV18
j_gene: TRBJ1-6
CDR3aa: CASSKGQGENSPLHF
CDR3nt: TGTGCCAGCTCAAAAGGACAGGGGGAAAATTCACCCCTCCACTTT

d_gene: TRBD2
abundance: NA
v_gene: TRBV7-7
j_gene: TRBJ2-7
CDR3aa: CASSSGLAGHNYEQYF
CDR3nt: TGTGCTAGCAGCTCTGGACTAGCGGGTCATAACTACGAGCAGTACTTT

d_gene: TRBD1
abundance: NA
v_gene: TRBV7-9
j_gene: TRBJ2-3
CDR3aa: CASSLVTGGLTDTQYF
CDR3nt: TGTGCCAGCAGCTTAGTTACAGGGGGCCTCACAGATACGCAGTATTTT

d_gene: NA
abundance: NA
v_gene: TRBV7-2
j_gene: TRBJ2-3
CDR3aa: CASSLVFEENAQYF
CDR3nt: TGTGCCAGCAGCTTAGTTTTCGAGGAGAACGCGCAGTATTTT

d_gene: NA
abundance: NA
v_gene: TRBV6-5
j_gene: TRBJ2-7
CDR3aa: CASSYLLNYEQYF
CDR3nt: TGTGCCAGCAGTTACCTCCTAAACTACGAGCAGTACTTC

d_gene: NA
abundance: once
v_gene: TRBV10-3
j_gene: TRBJ1-2
CDR3aa: CAISADSPYYGYTF
CDR3nt: TGTGCCATCAGTGCTGACAGCCCGTACTATGGCTACACCTTC

d_gene: TRBD1
abundance: NA
v_gene: TRBV19
j_gene: TRBJ1-2
CDR3aa: CASSYKQGLDGYTF
CDR3nt: TGTGCCAGTAGTTACAAACAGGGGTTGGATGGCTACACCTTC

d_gene: TRBD2
abundance: NA
v_gene: TRBV13
j_gene: TRBJ2-1
CDR3aa: CASSRSGNSYNEQFF
CDR3nt: TGTGCCAGCAGCCGTAGCGGGAACTCCTACAATGAGCAGTTCTTC

d_gene: TRBD2
abundance: NA
v_gene: TRBV5-1
j_gene: TRBJ2-7
CDR3aa: CASSIGTSGSYEQYF
CDR3nt: TGCGCCAGCAGCATCGGGACTAGCGGCTCCTACGAGCAGTACTTC

d_gene: TRBD1
abundance: once
v_gene: TRBV19
j_gene: TRBJ1-1
CDR3aa: CASSEYRGEAFF
CDR3nt: TGTGCCAGTAGTGAATACAGGGGTGAAGCTTTCTTT

d_gene: NA
abundance: NA
v_gene: TRBV18
j_gene: TRBJ1-2
CDR3aa: CASSPGGEKYGYTF
CDR3nt: TGTGCCAGCTCCCCTGGGGGGGAAAAATATGGCTACACCTTC

d_gene: TRBD2
abundance: NA
v_gene: TRBV7-9
j_gene: TRBJ2-1
CDR3aa: CASSLGASGSNEQFF
CDR3nt: TGTGCCAGCAGCCTTGGGGCTAGCGGGAGCAATGAGCAGTTCTTC

d_gene: NA
abundance: NA
v_gene: TRBV19
j_gene: TRBJ1-4
CDR3aa: CASSIDSGNEKLFF
CDR3nt: TGTGCCAGTAGTATAGATAGCGGGAATGAAAAACTGTTTTTT

d_gene: NA
abundance: NA
v_gene: TRBV5-4
j_gene: TRBJ2-7
CDR3aa: CASSSAYEQYF
CDR3nt: TGTGCCAGCAGCTCAGCCTACGAGCAGTACTTC

d_gene: TRBD2
abundance: NA
v_gene: TRBV7-8
j_gene: TRBJ2-1
CDR3aa: CASSSIAGTSYNEQFF
CDR3nt: TGTGCCAGCAGCTCCATAGCGGGCACATCCTACAATGAGCAGTTCTTC